The 22 T cell receptor beta chains below all came from one sample that was sequenced in a study of T cells in Graves' hyperthyroidism and ophthalmopathy (dated by TCRdb to between 2018 and 2021). Library preparation employed multiplex PCR. Sequencing instrument: Illumina HiSeq 2000. The TCR beta CDR3 regions were amplified from the RNA transcripts. The TCR CDR3 was subjected to a first round of RT-PCR using the HTBI primer set and the Qiagen OneStep RT-PCR kit. Starting from the raw public reads, TCRdb applied fastp trimming at Q25, assembled clones with MiXCR and retained in-frame beta chains. Every CDR3 protein is listed once, alongside the most common genes and DNA of its rows. The sample table contains 96,000 or so distinct CDR3 sequences; only one count was recorded for around 52% of them. The leading ten clones occupy around 29% of the sample. The sample was blood. The receptors here all came from a middle-aged woman with Graves' hyperthyroidism.

The table lists this clonotype with many counts. This sequence joins TRBV10-3 and TRBJ2-1; D remains ambiguous. This CDR3 has 14 amino acids. Deletions cut 0 bases from V and 4 bases from J, with 7 bases between. CDR1 and CDR2 from the germline V gene are ENHRY and SYGVKD. CDR3: CAISESGPYNEQFF. In nucleotides, the CDR3 is TGTGCCATCAGTGAGTCCGGACCTTACAATGAGCAGTTCTTC.

This chain joins TRBV29-1 and TRBJ1-2, with 7 bases fitting TRBD1. CDR3 length equals 11 residues. Germline lookup yields CDR1 SQVTM and CDR2 ANQGSEA. The trim removed 4 bases at V and 4 bases at J, leaving 0 bases unmatched. CDR3 nucleotides: TGCAGCGTTGGGACAGGCTATGGCTACACCTTC. Encoded protein: CSVGTGYGYTF. Full variable domain (remainder filled in from reference TRBV29-1 and TRBJ1-2): SAVISQKPSRDICQRGTSLTIQCQVDSQVTMMFWYRQQPGQSLTLIATANQGSEATYESGFVIDKFPISRPNLTFSTLTVSNMSPEDSSIYLCSVGTGYGYTFGSGTRLTVV.

The chain links TRBV11-2 to TRBJ1-4; D unresolved. V was shortened by 1 base and J by 8 bases, with 8 bases between the two germline ends. Per germline, CDR1 SGHAT and CDR2 FQNNGV. The length of the CDR3 is 13 residues. Written as DNA, the CDR3 is TGTGCCAGCAGCTTAGGCCAACGAGAAAAACTGTTTTTT. Its translation: CASSLGQREKLFF.

Points on this clonotype: A read error may be the cause here, since a much bigger clone is one base away. CDR3 protein: CASSLGGLTDTRYF. In DNA form, the CDR3 reads TGTGCCAGCAGCTTGGGGGGGCTAACAGATACGCGGTATTTT. The chain employs TRBV7-8 and TRBJ2-3; D perhaps matches TRBD2 (7 bases). This CDR3 is 14 amino acids long. Germline-derived CDR1 and CDR2 are SGHVS and FQNEAQ.

This clonotype was found many times. The V and J genes are TRBV7-6 and TRBJ2-7; either TRBD1 or TRBD2 may fit D (6 bases each). Germline loops: CDR1 SGHVS, CDR2 FNYEAQ. CDR3 length equals 15 residues. With 4 bases removed from V and 7 bases from J, the gap between germline ends came to 20 bases. The chain's CDR3 is CASSWGAGPLGEQYF. The CDR3 bases are TGTGCCAGCAGCTGGGGGGCGGGACCTTTGGGAGAGCAGTACTTC.

The chain is built from TRBV25-1 and TRBJ2-2; perhaps TRBD1 as D (6 bases). The CDR3 spans 14 residues. From germline, CDR1 is MGHDK and CDR2 SYGVNS. The V and J ends lost 8 bases and 3 bases respectively, with 13 bases between them. The CDR3 nucleotides are TGTGCCAGCTTGGTTCGGACAGACACCGGGGAGCTGTTTTTT. This encodes CASLVRTDTGELFF.

This clonotype is a singleton in its sample. The chain carries TRBV9 and TRBJ1-3; tentatively, D is TRBD1 (5 bases). Germline assignment: CDR1 SGDLS and CDR2 YYNGEE. The CDR3 is 15 residues long. V was clipped by 0 bases and J by 4 bases, with 11 bases between them. The CDR3 is CASSVGGGLGNTIYF. In nucleotides, the CDR3 is TGTGCCAGCAGCGTAGGTGGGGGGTTGGGAAACACCATATATTTT.

This clonotype occurred many times. The genes are TRBV19 and TRBJ1-1; a possible D gene is TRBD1 (5 bases). The germline V gene has CDR1 LNHDA and CDR2 SQIVND (reference sequence). There are 13 residues in the CDR3. V shed 7 bases and J shed 5 bases, with 14 bases lying between them. The CDR3 sequence: CASTRAGGTEAFF. Written as DNA, the CDR3 is TGTGCCAGTACTCGGGCCGGGGGAACTGAAGCTTTCTTT.

V is TRBV29-1 and J is TRBJ1-1, with D perhaps TRBD1 (5 bases). The CDR3 is 12 residues long. The V and J ends lost 5 bases and 3 bases respectively, with 10 bases between them. Germline V gives CDR1 SQVTM, CDR2 ANQGSEA. CDR3 amino acids: CSVSQGDTEAFF. The CDR3 DNA is TGCAGCGTTTCCCAGGGCGACACTGAAGCTTTCTTT.

The chain couples TRBV9 to TRBJ1-6; 10 nucleotides line up with TRBD1. This CDR3 has 16 amino acids. Germline V CDR1 and CDR2: SGDLS, YYNGEE. Germline trimming cut 4 bases from V and 10 bases from J; bases unmatched to any gene: 11. The DNA of the CDR3 is TGTGCCAGCAGCCGGACAGGGGGGATCAGGGAATCACCCCTCCACTTT. Its translation: CASSRTGGIRESPLHF.

This clonotype occurred many times. The chain carries TRBV7-2 and TRBJ1-1; TRBD1 matches at 7 bases. The junction had 14 bases not matched to a gene; V was cut back by 5 bases and J by 5 bases. CDR3 length equals 16 residues. Per germline, CDR1 SGHTA and CDR2 FQGNSA. CDR3 region: CASSPRQGGWGTEAFF. The CDR3 coding sequence is TGTGCCAGCAGCCCCCGACAGGGTGGATGGGGGACTGAAGCTTTCTTT.

This clonotype was detected only a few times. The chain links TRBV12-3 or TRBV12-4 to TRBJ1-4, with D unclear. Trimming stripped 5 bases from V and 4 bases from J, with 8 bases between. CDR3 length equals 13 residues. The chain's CDR3 is CASSPWGNEKLFF. The CDR3 bases are TGTGCCAGCAGTCCCTGGGGTAATGAAAAACTGTTTTTT.

This clonotype was recorded only once. The chain recombines TRBV7-3 with TRBJ1-1; 9 bases are shared with TRBD1. V lost 6 bases and J lost 6; bases outside the gene matches: 8. Germline CDR1 and CDR2: SGHTA and FQGTGA. The length of the CDR3 is 14 residues. The CDR3 reads CASSNGQGRSEAFF. CDR3 coding DNA: TGTGCCAGCAGTAACGGACAGGGGAGATCTGAAGCTTTCTTT.

This clonotype was counted at least ten times. This chain joins TRBV5-1 and TRBJ1-1, with 7 bases aligning to TRBD1. The V segment lost 0 bases and the J segment 2 bases; nucleotides outside the gene matches: 13. This CDR3 is built from 18 residues. In germline, CDR1 is SGHRS, CDR2 YFSETQ. CDR3 amino acids: CASSLGRLGQHSNTEAFF. Here the CDR3 DNA reads TGCGCCAGCAGCTTGGGTCGATTGGGACAGCACAGCAACACTGAAGCTTTCTTT.

V and J are TRBV9 and TRBJ2-5, with 7 bases matching TRBD1. From germline, CDR1 is SGDLS and CDR2 YYNGEE. The CDR3 runs to 13 residues. Losses at the gene ends were 3 bases for V and 5 bases for J; bases not matched to a gene: 4. The CDR3 nucleotides read TGTGCCAGCAGCGGAGGACAGGAGGAGACCCAGTACTTC. Translating it yields CASSGGQEETQYF.

This clonotype was seen repeatedly, ten times or more. The chain is built from TRBV5-1 and TRBJ2-3; D gene uncertain. V was cut by 3 bases and J by 2 bases, with 10 bases left in between. The length of the CDR3 is 14 residues. The V gene's germline CDR1 is SGHRS and CDR2 YFSETQ. For the CDR3, the DNA is TGCGCCAGCAGCTCTCATGCTCACACAGATACGCAGTATTTT. Its translation is CASSSHAHTDTQYF.

To note about this clonotype: Given a much more abundant clone one base away, this may be a read error. The chain uses TRBV5-4 and TRBJ2-2; D is undetermined. V lost 0 bases to trimming and J lost 7 bases, with 10 bases between them. The CDR3 contains 14 residues. Germline CDR1 SGHNT, CDR2 YYREEE (reference sequence). The CDR3, as DNA: TGTGCCAGCAGCTTGGGAGAATACATCGGGGAGCTGTTTTTT. The encoded protein is CASSLGEYIGELFF.

A note on this clonotype: This may be a read error, as it is one base from a much larger clone. The V gene is TRBV9, the J gene TRBJ2-3; D unclear. Germline values: CDR1 SGDLS, CDR2 YYNGEE. V was clipped by 4 bases and J by 10 bases, with 13 bases between them. The CDR3 has 12 residues. The CDR3 region is CASSSAVSAQYF. The CDR3 DNA reads TGTGCCAGCAGCTCGGCGGTCTCGGCGCAGTATTTT.

The rearrangement links TRBV5-4 to TRBJ2-7; 10 nucleotides align to TRBD2. There are 16 residues in the CDR3. Germline CDR1 SGHNT, CDR2 YYREEE (reference sequence). The V segment lost 0 bases and the J segment 2 bases; nucleotides outside the gene matches: 5. CDR3 in DNA: TGTGCCAGCAGCTTGGGGCTAGCGGGAGTCCCCTACGAGCAGTACTTC. Its protein product is CASSLGLAGVPYEQYF.

In its sample, this clonotype was seen many times. This chain joins TRBV20-1 and TRBJ1-3; 7 nucleotides align to TRBD1. Per germline, CDR1 DFQATT and CDR2 SNEGSKA (reference sequence). The length of the CDR3 is 15 residues. V lost 3 bases, J lost 2 bases, and 7 bases stayed unmatched. The CDR3 reads CSASQGDLTGNTIYF. CDR3 DNA sequence: TGCAGTGCTAGTCAGGGGGATCTTACTGGAAACACCATATATTTT.

The chain carries TRBV9 and TRBJ1-2, with D possibly matching TRBD1 (6 bases). The germline gives CDR1 SGDLS, CDR2 YYNGEE. The V gene lost 4 bases and the J gene lost 4 bases, with 17 bases spanning the gap. The CDR3 is 15 residues long. The CDR3 spells CASSLGGGPGYGYTF. The CDR3 DNA is TGTGCCAGCAGCCTTGGAGGGGGTCCAGGCTATGGCTACACCTTC.

The chain has TRBV5-1 and TRBJ2-2; D possibly corresponds to TRBD1 (6 bases). This CDR3 region has 16 residues. Germline-derived CDR1 and CDR2 are SGHRS and YFSETQ. V lost 3 bases to trimming and J lost 5 bases, with 17 bases between them. CDR3 bases: TGCGCCAGCAGCTGGGGCCCCCGGACAGCTACCGGGGAGCTGTTTTTT. As protein: CASSWGPRTATGELFF.